This is a list of T cell receptor beta chains from one sample in a study of CD8 T cells in ankylosing spondylitis. TCRdb reprocessed the 5' RACE reads via MiXCR and lists one record per CDR3 protein. Of hundreds of thousands of distinct CDR3 sequences listed, 10% to 15% are singletons. The sample taken for sequencing was blood, either unsorted or a sorted T cell fraction (not recorded which). All receptors come from a male donor with ankylosing spondylitis. Both conserved end residues are trimmed from each CDR3. The order of the fields is V gene, J gene, CDR3 protein.

v_gene: TRBV6-1; j_gene: TRBJ1-4; CDR3aa: ASRPGSTNEKLF
v_gene: TRBV28; j_gene: TRBJ2-7; CDR3aa: ASSPVSGSIYEQY
v_gene: TRBV15; j_gene: TRBJ2-2; CDR3aa: ATSGTLGTVNTGELF
v_gene: TRBV20-1; j_gene: TRBJ1-4; CDR3aa: SARDRNEKLF
v_gene: TRBV7-2; j_gene: TRBJ1-2; CDR3aa: ASSLKGATNYGYT
v_gene: TRBV20-1; j_gene: TRBJ1-2; CDR3aa: SATNPTRLSYGYT
v_gene: TRBV6-6; j_gene: TRBJ1-5; CDR3aa: ASSPDGGLAQH
v_gene: TRBV20-1; j_gene: TRBJ2-7; CDR3aa: SATRDPHEQY
v_gene: TRBV5-1; j_gene: TRBJ1-2; CDR3aa: ASSLEPQNYGYT
v_gene: TRBV5-6; j_gene: TRBJ2-2; CDR3aa: ASSLARIYTGELF
v_gene: TRBV20-1; j_gene: TRBJ2-1; CDR3aa: SARRLAEHEQF
v_gene: TRBV9; j_gene: TRBJ1-3; CDR3aa: ASSVGGNTIY
v_gene: TRBV20-1; j_gene: TRBJ2-3; CDR3aa: SARNLLGTDTQY
v_gene: TRBV3-1; j_gene: TRBJ2-3; CDR3aa: ASSQWADSTDTQY
v_gene: TRBV7-6; j_gene: TRBJ2-7; CDR3aa: ASSPTAGEPYEQY
v_gene: TRBV7-7; j_gene: TRBJ2-5; CDR3aa: ASSTGPGETQY
v_gene: TRBV28; j_gene: TRBJ2-5; CDR3aa: ASSLAGGPSETQY
v_gene: TRBV29-1; j_gene: TRBJ1-2; CDR3aa: SVRPGPDYGYT
v_gene: TRBV4-2; j_gene: TRBJ1-1; CDR3aa: ASSQVTRGTGYTEAF
v_gene: TRBV12-3/TRBV12-4; j_gene: TRBJ2-7; CDR3aa: ASSLQLASYEQY
v_gene: TRBV6-5; j_gene: TRBJ2-7; CDR3aa: ASSYPGGRRNEQY
v_gene: TRBV20-1; j_gene: TRBJ2-2; CDR3aa: SARSRLTANTGELF
v_gene: TRBV29-1; j_gene: TRBJ2-3; CDR3aa: SVGGTVTDTQY
v_gene: TRBV20-1; j_gene: TRBJ1-1; CDR3aa: SADRTFEAF
v_gene: TRBV20-1; j_gene: TRBJ2-1; CDR3aa: SARGGTGNEQF